What follows are 4 T cell receptor beta chains derived from one specimen sequenced in a study of PD-1 blockade in classical Hodgkin lymphoma. The method was immunoSEQ multiplex PCR; TCRdb's version includes in-frame clones alone and lacks a portion of them. The sample records under 20,000 clones, approximately 86% being singletons. Noted time point: newly diagnosed, previously untreated cHL patient sample. Source material: peripheral blood mononuclear cells (PBMCs). The receptors originated from a human donor with classical Hodgkin lymphoma.

V usage is TRBV7-2 and J usage is TRBJ2-1; the match to TRBD2 covers 8 bases. CDR1 and CDR2 (germline): SGHTA, FQGNSA. V shed 7 bases and J 7 bases; nucleotides not matched to a gene: 9. The CDR3 loop spans 14 amino acids. The CDR3 here is CASTRREGRNEQFF. In DNA form, the CDR3 reads TGTGCCAGCACCCGCCGGGAGGGCCGGAATGAGCAGTTCTTC.

The V and J genes are TRBV11-2 and TRBJ2-7, with 10 bases matching TRBD1. The ends lost 5 bases at V and 2 bases at J; junction bases unmatched: 3. The CDR3 is 14 amino acids. Germline loops: CDR1 SGHAT, CDR2 FQNNGV. The CDR3: CASSPGQGAYEQYF. The CDR3 region has the DNA TGTGCCAGCAGCCCCGGACAGGGGGCCTACGAGCAGTACTTC.

The sample holds a few counts of this clone. The chain couples TRBV28 to TRBJ2-5; no clear D. The germline V gene has CDR1 MDHEN and CDR2 SYDVKM. Trimming cost V 4 bases and J 5 bases, with 17 bases left between them. This CDR3 has 15 residues. The CDR3 coding sequence is TGTGCCAGCAGTTCTAAGATGGGGTTGGGGGAGACCCAGTACTTC. This codes for CASSSKMGLGETQYF. The whole variable domain, remainder taken from reference TRBV28 and TRBJ2-5, is DVKVTQSSRYLVKRTGEKVFLECVQDMDHENMFWYRQDPGLGLRLIYFSYDVKMKEKGDIPEGYSVSREKKERFSLILESASTNQTSMYLCASSSKMGLGETQYFGPGTRLLVL.

DNA of the CDR3: TGTGCCAGCAGCTGGGGGACAGGGGGAAGGGGAGATACGCAGTATTTT. Protein product: CASSWGTGGRGDTQYF. This chain uses TRBV7-9 with TRBJ2-3, with 11 bases fitting TRBD1. Germline V gene data show CDR1 as SEHNR and CDR2 as FQNEAQ (reference sequence). The ends lost 4 bases at V and 5 bases at J; junction bases unmatched: 8. The CDR3 covers 16 residues.